The T cell receptor (beta chain) under discussion was sequenced for a study of blood T cells in healthy people across ages. A second PCR of roughly 7 to 11 cycles used a sample-barcoded 5' primer and a J-beta primer mix. Each CDR3 protein is one row after TCRdb ran MiXCR on the 5' RACE reads. The table has roughly 1,500,000 distinct CDR3 sequences, 42% seen once. The CDR3 consists of 13 residues. V lost 5 bases and J lost 2, with 9 bases in between. The chain is built from TRBV12-3 or TRBV12-4 and TRBJ1-2; D gene unclear. This TCR was recovered from a woman aged 18-35 years in good health. The specimen sequenced was blood. The CDR3 bases are TGTGCCAGCAGTCACCAGAACAACTATGGCTACACCTTC. Translated, it gives CASSHQNNYGYTF.